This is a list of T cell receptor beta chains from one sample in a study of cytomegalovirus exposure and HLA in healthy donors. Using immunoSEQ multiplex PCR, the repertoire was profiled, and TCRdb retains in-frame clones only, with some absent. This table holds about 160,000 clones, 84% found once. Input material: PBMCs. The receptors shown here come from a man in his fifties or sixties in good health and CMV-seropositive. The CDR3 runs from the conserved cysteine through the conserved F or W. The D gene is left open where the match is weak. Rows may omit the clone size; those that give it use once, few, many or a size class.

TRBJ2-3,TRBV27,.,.,CASSRGGDTQYF
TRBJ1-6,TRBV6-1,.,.,CASSSDRPFGPLHF
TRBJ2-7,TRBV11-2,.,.,CASRPAGTFNYEQYF
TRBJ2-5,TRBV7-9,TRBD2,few,CASSRGAGGPVETQYF
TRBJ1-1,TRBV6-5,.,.,CASSYSGVNTEAFF
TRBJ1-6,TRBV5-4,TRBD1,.,CASSFGQGQGGSPLHF
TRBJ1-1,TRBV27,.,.,CASSRANLNTEAFF
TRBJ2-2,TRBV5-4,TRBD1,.,CASSRDRGVVGELFF
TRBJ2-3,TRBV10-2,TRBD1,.,CASSEGQGRGDTQYF
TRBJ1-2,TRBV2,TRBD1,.,CASSPDRGRPDGYTF
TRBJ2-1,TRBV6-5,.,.,CASSYSFSANEQFF
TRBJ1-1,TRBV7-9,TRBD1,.,CASSTGQGYTEAFF
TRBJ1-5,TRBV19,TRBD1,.,CASVNRDRANQPQHF
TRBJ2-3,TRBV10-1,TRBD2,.,CASSEREGADTQYF
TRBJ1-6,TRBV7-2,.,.,CASSLGRDTDSPLHF
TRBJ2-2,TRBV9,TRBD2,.,CASSVVQRGPNTGELFF
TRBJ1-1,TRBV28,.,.,CASIKAPNTEAFF
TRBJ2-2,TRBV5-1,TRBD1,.,CASSLFGTGSTGELFF
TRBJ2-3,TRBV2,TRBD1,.,CASSDGGTGIATDTQYF
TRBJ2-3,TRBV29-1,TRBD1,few,CSVLSGQRAQYF
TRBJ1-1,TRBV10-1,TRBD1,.,CASSDGTGPNTEAFF
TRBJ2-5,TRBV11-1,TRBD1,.,CASSSGQGRETQYF
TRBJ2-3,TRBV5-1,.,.,CASSLAGGTDTQYF
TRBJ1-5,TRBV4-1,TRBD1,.,CASSQAGQGARNQPQHF
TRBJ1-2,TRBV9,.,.,CASSPGDYGYTF
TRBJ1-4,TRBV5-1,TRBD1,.,CASRQMGQASQGANEKLFF
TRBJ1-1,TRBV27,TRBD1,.,CASDRTGLRKLPPFF
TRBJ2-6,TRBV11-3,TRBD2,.,CASSSSGRDSGANVLTF
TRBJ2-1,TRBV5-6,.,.,CASSLGHVLWFF
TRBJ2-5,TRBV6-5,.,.,CASSSGQPKETQYF
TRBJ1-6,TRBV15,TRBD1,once,CATSRGQGIESPLHF
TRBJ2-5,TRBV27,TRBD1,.,CASSWGQGTRGETQYF
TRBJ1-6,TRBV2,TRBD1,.,CASTGQGGSPLHF
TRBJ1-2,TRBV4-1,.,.,CASSQEYGTGDGYTF
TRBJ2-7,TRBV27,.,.,CASRRTGSYEQYF
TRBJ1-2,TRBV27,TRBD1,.,CATSDRDQGGYTF
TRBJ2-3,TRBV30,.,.,CAWRRDGGPPRGDTQYF
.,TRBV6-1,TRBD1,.,CASTWTGGYEQYF
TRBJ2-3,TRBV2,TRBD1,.,CASRSTGSTDTQYF
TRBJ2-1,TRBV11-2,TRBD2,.,CASRTTSGSSYNEQFF
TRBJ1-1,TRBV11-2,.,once,CASSLRGGRFTEAFF
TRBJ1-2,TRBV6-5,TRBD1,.,CASSYRQGGGYTF
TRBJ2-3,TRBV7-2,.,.,CASSLDGGRGANTQYF
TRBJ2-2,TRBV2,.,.,CASRGWGTNTGELFF
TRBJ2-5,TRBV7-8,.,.,CASSLDNRAVETQYF
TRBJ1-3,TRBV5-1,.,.,CASSPGSGSGNTIYF
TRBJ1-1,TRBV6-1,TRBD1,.,CASSDHRGWLNTEAFF
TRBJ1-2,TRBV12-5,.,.,CASGSTRSPGGYTF
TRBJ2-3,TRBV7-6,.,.,CASSVRTEPTDTQYF
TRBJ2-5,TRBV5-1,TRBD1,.,CASSFTGGARGEQETQYF
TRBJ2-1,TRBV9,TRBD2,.,CASSVAWGGAGEQFF
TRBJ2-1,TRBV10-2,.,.,CASSENTPNEQFF
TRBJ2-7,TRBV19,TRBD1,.,CASSRTGGPYEQYF
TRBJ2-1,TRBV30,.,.,CAWSVQGNEQFF